A single sample gave rise to the 16 T cell receptor beta chains below, sequenced in a study of OX40 agonist ivuxolimab in advanced cancers. Repertoires were generated with immunoSEQ multiplex PCR, while TCRdb's copy carries only in-frame clones and drops some. Of 60,000 to 75,000 clones in the sample, roughly 87% were seen once. Sequenced material: CD4+ or CD8+ T cells sorted from blood, taken in a trial of the OX40 agonist ivuxolimab. The receptors were sampled from an adult with an advanced solid tumor such as melanoma, head and neck, liver or kidney cancer.

The J gene is TRBJ1-2, the V gene TRBV6-5; weak D call: TRBD1 (5 bases). This CDR3 contains 14 residues. The V and J ends lost 7 bases and 7 bases respectively, with 19 bases between them. Germline lookup yields CDR1 MNHEY and CDR2 SVGAGI. The CDR3 DNA reads TGTGCCAGCACCCTACAGGAGAGATCTGGTGGCTACACCTTC. Translating it yields CASTLQERSGGYTF.

V usage is TRBV19 and J usage is TRBJ1-1; D remains unclear. Per germline, CDR1 LNHDA and CDR2 SQIVND (reference sequence). This CDR3 comprises 19 residues. Between the trimmed V and J ends, which lost 0 bases and 1 base, there was a span of 21 bases. The CDR3 coding sequence is TGTGCCAGTAGTATAGATGGGCGTAGGTGGACGGTCCCGAACACTGAAGCTTTCTTT. This translates into CASSIDGRRWTVPNTEAFF.

The chain employs TRBV29-1 and TRBJ1-2; 8 positions match TRBD1. The V and J ends lost 1 base and 2 bases, in that order; junction bases with no gene match: 9. CDR1 SQVTM and CDR2 ANQGSEA come from the germline V gene. This CDR3 has 16 amino acids. CDR3 sequence reads: CSVEVGRGRGNYGYTF. The CDR3 bases are TGCAGCGTTGAAGTTGGCAGGGGGCGCGGAAACTATGGCTACACCTTC.

The chain links TRBV6-5 to TRBJ1-1, with 9 bases that match TRBD1. The junction had 6 bases not matched to a gene; V was cut back by 6 bases and J by 1 base. The CDR3 contains 15 residues. Germline lookup yields CDR1 MNHEY and CDR2 SVGAGI. CDR3 region: CASRYNRGRNTEAFF. The DNA for the CDR3 is TGTGCCAGCAGATATAACAGGGGGCGGAACACTGAAGCTTTCTTT.

This sequence joins TRBV6-4 and TRBJ2-3, with D perhaps TRBD1 (5 bases). The V and J ends lost 2 bases and 4 bases respectively, with 13 bases between them. In germline, CDR1 is MRHNA, CDR2 SNTAGT. This CDR3 is built from 15 residues. CDR3 protein: CASSDGEGDADTQYF. The CDR3 coding sequence is TGTGCCAGCAGTGACGGGGAAGGGGATGCAGATACGCAGTATTTT.

The chain combines TRBV27 with TRBJ1-4; no clear D gene. This CDR3 has 14 residues. Germline V gene sequence: CDR1 MNHEY, CDR2 SMNVEV (reference sequence). V dropped 3 bases and J dropped 7 bases, with 12 bases sitting between them. CDR3 loop: CASSLAGLGEKLFF. The CDR3 region has the DNA TGTGCCAGCAGTTTGGCCGGGTTGGGTGAAAAACTGTTTTTT.

This chain uses TRBV7-2 with TRBJ1-2, with 10 bases aligning to TRBD1. With V trimmed by 4 bases and J by 4 bases, 3 bases remained unmatched. CDR1 is SGHTA and CDR2 is FQGNSA in the germline V gene. There are 14 residues in the CDR3. As DNA, the CDR3 is TGTGCCAGCAGCTCCCGGGACAGGGGCTATGGCTACACCTTC. Protein sequence: CASSSRDRGYGYTF. The full variable domain, rest sourced from reference TRBV7-2 and TRBJ1-2, is GAGVSQSPSNKVTEKGKDVELRCDPISGHTALYWYRQSLGQGLEFLIYFQGNSAPDKSGLPSDRFSAERTGGSVSTLTIQRTQQEDSAVYLCASSSRDRGYGYTFGSGTRLTVV.

This chain joins TRBV7-8 and TRBJ2-7; D perhaps matches TRBD1 (6 bases). CDR1 and CDR2 from the germline V gene are SGHVS and FQNEAQ. There are 14 residues in the CDR3. V was trimmed by 5 bases and J by 0 bases, leaving 11 bases between them. This CDR3 reads CASSTRTASYEQYF. As DNA, the CDR3 is TGTGCCAGCAGCACTAGGACAGCCTCCTACGAGCAGTACTTC.

The chain joins TRBV7-2 to TRBJ1-2; D uncertain. The CDR3 runs 13 residues. V gave up 2 bases and J gave up 7 bases, with 11 bases separating them. Germline V lookup: CDR1 SGHTA, CDR2 FQGNSA. The CDR3 is CASSLMQAAGYTF. The DNA of the CDR3 is TGTGCCAGCAGCTTAATGCAGGCGGCTGGCTACACCTTC.

V usage is TRBV6-6 and J usage is TRBJ1-2, with D perhaps matching TRBD1 (5 bases). This CDR3 contains 14 residues. The V end was cut by 2 bases, the J end by 4 bases, with 11 bases between. From germline, CDR1 is MNHNY and CDR2 SVGAGI (reference sequence). As DNA, the CDR3 is TGTGCCAGCAGTTACGGGGCGAGTCCCTATGGCTACACCTTC. It yields the protein CASSYGASPYGYTF.

This clone appeared a few times. The junction differs from germline at one of its ends, possibly a read error. Other DNA sequences in this sample translate to the same CDR3. The V gene is TRBV20-1, the J gene TRBJ1-1; D unresolved. Germline CDR1 DFQATT, CDR2 SNEGSKA (reference sequence). The CDR3 extends over 10 amino acids. The CDR3 region is CSARDTEAFF. CDR3 sequence (DNA): TGCAGTGCTAGAGACACCGAAGCTTTCTTT.

This clone was observed once. The chain combines TRBV19 with TRBJ1-2, with D possibly TRBD1 on 5 matching bases. The CDR3 length is 14 residues. From germline, CDR1 is LNHDA and CDR2 SQIVND (reference sequence). V was shortened by 3 bases and J by 0 bases, with 8 bases between the two germline ends. The CDR3 here is CASSMDNSNYGYTF. The CDR3, as DNA: TGTGCCAGTAGTATGGACAACTCTAACTATGGCTACACCTTC.

The chain recombines TRBV7-2 with TRBJ2-1; 15 nucleotides align to TRBD2. The V and J ends lost 5 bases and 7 bases, in that order; junction bases with no gene match: 9. The CDR3 is 17 amino acids. Germline V gene sequence: CDR1 SGHTA, CDR2 FQGNSA. The CDR3, as DNA: TGTGCCAGCAGCGGGACTAGCGGGAGGCTGTCTGGGAATGAGCAGTTCTTC. Its protein product is CASSGTSGRLSGNEQFF.

This rearrangement joins TRBV10-3 to TRBJ2-1; TRBD1 matches at 8 bases. Germline-derived CDR1 and CDR2 are ENHRY and SYGVKD. Germline trimming cut 6 bases from V and 2 bases from J; bases unmatched to any gene: 6. The CDR3 sequence is 15 residues long. CDR3 bases: TGTGCCATCAGCGAGGGGGACAGGACCTACAATGAGCAGTTCTTC. It codes for CAISEGDRTYNEQFF.

The gene calls are TRBV18 and TRBJ2-2; 8 bases map to TRBD2. From germline, CDR1 is KGHSH and CDR2 LQKENI. Trimming took 4 bases from V and 1 from J; bases not matched to a gene: 5. The CDR3 totals 16 residues. The CDR3: CASSLALAENTGELFF. CDR3 sequence (DNA): TGTGCCAGCTCACTCGCACTAGCGGAGAACACCGGGGAGCTGTTTTTT.

The chain couples TRBV5-5 to TRBJ1-5; a possible D gene is TRBD1 (6 bases). Germline V CDR1 and CDR2: SGHKS, YYEKEE (reference sequence). The CDR3 consists of 14 residues. V was clipped by 4 bases and J by 5 bases, with 13 bases between them. The CDR3 region has the DNA TGTGCCAGCAGCCCCCCAGGGGAGTATCAGCCCCAGCATTTT. It translates to CASSPPGEYQPQHF.